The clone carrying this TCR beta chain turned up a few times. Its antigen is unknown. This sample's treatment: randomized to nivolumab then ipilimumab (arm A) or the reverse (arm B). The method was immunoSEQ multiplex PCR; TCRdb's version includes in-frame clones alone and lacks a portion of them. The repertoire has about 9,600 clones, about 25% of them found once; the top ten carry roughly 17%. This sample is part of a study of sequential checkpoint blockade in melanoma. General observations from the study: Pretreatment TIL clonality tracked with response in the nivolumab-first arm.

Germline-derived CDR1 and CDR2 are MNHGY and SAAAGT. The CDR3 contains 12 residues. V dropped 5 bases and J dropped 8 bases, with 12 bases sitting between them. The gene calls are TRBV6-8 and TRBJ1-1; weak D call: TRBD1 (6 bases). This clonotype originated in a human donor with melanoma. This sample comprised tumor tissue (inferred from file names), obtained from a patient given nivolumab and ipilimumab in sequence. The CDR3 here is CASSVKQGEAFF. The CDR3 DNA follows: TGTGCCAGCAGTGTGAAACAGGGCGAAGCTTTCTTT.